This T cell receptor beta chain was documented in a study of blood T cell repertoires in COVID-19. Assay used: immunoSEQ multiplex PCR; TCRdb lists only in-frame clones, some missing. The sample contains approximately 170,000 clones, about 81% of which appear only once. Individuals drawn from about 26 US areas were roughly 18 to 95 years old. Two consecutive negative NP/OP PCR tests, clearance, or resolved symptoms defined Cohort 3 recovery. Germline CDR1 is MDHEN and CDR2 is SYDVKM. The CDR3 runs 15 residues. Trimming removed 7 bases from V and 7 bases from J, with 17 bases in between. The receptor was isolated from a woman aged 25-40 years who had recovered from COVID-19. This chain joins TRBV28 and TRBJ1-6; D gene unclear. Sequences were obtained from PBMCs or T cells enriched from blood (not recorded which). CDR3 residues: CASMPRPTGNSPLHF. CDR3 sequence (DNA): TGTGCCAGCATGCCGCGGCCAACGGGGAATTCACCCCTCCACTTT.